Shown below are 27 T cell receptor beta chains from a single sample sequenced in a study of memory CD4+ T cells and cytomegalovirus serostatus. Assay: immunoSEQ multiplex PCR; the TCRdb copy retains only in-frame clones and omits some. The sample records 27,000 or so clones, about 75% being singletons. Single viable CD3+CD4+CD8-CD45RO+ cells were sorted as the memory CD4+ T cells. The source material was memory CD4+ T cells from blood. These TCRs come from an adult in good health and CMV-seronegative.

The CDR3 loop reads CASSPPMNTEAFF. The CDR3 DNA reads as TGTGCCAGCAGTCCACCAATGAACACTGAAGCTTTCTTT. The chain employs TRBV7-2 and TRBJ1-1; unclear D gene. With 6 bases removed from V and 0 bases from J, the gap between germline ends came to 8 bases. This CDR3 is built from 13 residues. From germline, CDR1 is SGHTA and CDR2 FQGNSA. The full variable domain, with the rest looked up from reference TRBV7-2 and TRBJ1-1, is GAGVSQSPSNKVTEKGKDVELRCDPISGHTALYWYRQSLGQGLEFLIYFQGNSAPDKSGLPSDRFSAERTGGSVSTLTIQRTQQEDSAVYLCASSPPMNTEAFFGQGTRLTVV.

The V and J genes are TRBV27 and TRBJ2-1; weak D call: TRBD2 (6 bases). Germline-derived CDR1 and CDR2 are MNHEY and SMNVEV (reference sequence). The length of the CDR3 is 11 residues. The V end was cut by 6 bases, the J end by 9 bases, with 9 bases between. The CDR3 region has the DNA TGTGCCAGCAGGAGGGGAGGTGAGCAGTTCTTC. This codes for CASRRGGEQFF.

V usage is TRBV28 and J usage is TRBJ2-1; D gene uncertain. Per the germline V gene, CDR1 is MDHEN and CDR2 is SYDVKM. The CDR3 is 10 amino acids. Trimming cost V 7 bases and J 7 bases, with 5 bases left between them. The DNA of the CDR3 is TGTGCCAGCAAACGGAATGAGCAGTTCTTC. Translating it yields CASKRNEQFF.

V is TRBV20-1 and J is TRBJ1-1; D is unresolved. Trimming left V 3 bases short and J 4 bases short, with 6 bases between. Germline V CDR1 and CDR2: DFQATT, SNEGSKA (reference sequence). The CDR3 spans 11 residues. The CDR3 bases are TGCAGTGCTAGGATTCTCACTGAAGCTTTCTTT. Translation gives CSARILTEAFF.

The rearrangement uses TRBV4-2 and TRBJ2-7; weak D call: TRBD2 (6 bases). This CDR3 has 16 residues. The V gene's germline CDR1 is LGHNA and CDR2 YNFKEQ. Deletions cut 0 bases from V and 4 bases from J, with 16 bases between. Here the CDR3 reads CASSQENRVGLYEQYF. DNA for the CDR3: TGTGCCAGCAGCCAAGAAAACCGAGTGGGACTTTACGAGCAGTACTTC.

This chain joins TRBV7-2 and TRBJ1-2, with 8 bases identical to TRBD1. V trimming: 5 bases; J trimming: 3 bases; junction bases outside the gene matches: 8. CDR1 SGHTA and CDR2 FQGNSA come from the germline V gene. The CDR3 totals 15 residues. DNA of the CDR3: TGTGCCAGCAGCGCCCGGACAGGGTGGGACTATGGCTACACCTTC. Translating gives CASSARTGWDYGYTF.

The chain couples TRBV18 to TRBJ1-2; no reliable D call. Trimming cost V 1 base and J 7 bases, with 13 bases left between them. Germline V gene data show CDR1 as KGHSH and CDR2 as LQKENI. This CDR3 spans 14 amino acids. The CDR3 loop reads CASSPRTEGGGYTF. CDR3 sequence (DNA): TGTGCCAGCTCACCACGTACGGAGGGCGGTGGCTACACCTTC. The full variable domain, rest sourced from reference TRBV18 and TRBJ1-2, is NAGVMQNPRHLVRRRGQEARLRCSPMKGHSHVYWYRQLPEEGLKFMVYLQKENIIDESGMPKERFSAEFPKEGPSILRIQQVVRGDSAAYFCASSPRTEGGGYTFGSGTRLTVV.

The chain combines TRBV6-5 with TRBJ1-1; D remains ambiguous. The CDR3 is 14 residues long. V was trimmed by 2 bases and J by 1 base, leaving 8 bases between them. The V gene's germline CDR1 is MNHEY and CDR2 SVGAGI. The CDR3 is CASSYHPRNTEAFF. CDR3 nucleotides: TGTGCCAGCAGTTACCACCCCAGGAACACTGAAGCTTTCTTT.

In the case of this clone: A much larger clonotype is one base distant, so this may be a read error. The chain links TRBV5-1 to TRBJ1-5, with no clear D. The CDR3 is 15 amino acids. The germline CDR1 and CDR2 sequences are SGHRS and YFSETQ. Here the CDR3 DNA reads TGCGCCAGCAGTCAAGGTGACCTTGGGGTGCAGCCCCGGCATTTT. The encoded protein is CASSQGDLGVQPRHF.

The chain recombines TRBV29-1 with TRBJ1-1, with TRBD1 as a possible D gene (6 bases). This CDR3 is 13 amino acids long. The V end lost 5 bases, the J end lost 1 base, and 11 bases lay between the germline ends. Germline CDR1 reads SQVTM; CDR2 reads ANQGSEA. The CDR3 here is CSVRPDRNTEAFF. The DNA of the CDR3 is TGCAGCGTTCGACCGGACAGGAACACTGAAGCTTTCTTT.

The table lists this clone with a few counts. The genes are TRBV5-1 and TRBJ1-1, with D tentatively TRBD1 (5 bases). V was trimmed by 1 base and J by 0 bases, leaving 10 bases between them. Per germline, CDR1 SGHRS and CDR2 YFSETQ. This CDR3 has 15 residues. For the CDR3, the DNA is TGCGCCAGCAGCTTGCAGGGACGGTTGAACACTGAAGCTTTCTTT. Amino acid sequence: CASSLQGRLNTEAFF.

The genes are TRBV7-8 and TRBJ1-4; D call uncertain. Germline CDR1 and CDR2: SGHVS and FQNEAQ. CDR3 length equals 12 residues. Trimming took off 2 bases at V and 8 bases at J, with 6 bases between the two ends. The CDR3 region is CASSLIAEKLFF. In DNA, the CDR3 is TGTGCCAGCAGCTTAATAGCGGAAAAACTGTTTTTT.

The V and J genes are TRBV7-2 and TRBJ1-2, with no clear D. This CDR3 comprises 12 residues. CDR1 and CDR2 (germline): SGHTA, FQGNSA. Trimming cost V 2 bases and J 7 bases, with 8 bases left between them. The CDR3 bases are TGTGCCAGCAGCTTAACGGGAGCTGGCTACACCTTC. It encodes CASSLTGAGYTF.

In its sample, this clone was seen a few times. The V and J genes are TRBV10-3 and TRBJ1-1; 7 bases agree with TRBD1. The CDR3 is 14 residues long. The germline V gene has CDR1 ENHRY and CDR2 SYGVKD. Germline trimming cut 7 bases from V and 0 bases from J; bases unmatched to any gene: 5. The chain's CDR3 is CAITRDSLNTEAFF. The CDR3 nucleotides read TGTGCCATCACCCGGGACAGCTTGAACACTGAAGCTTTCTTT.

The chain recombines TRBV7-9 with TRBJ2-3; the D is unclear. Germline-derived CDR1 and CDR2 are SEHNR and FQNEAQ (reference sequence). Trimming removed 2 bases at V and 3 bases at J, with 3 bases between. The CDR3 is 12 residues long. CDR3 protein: CASSLMTDTQYF. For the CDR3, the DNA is TGTGCCAGCAGCTTAATGACAGATACGCAGTATTTT.

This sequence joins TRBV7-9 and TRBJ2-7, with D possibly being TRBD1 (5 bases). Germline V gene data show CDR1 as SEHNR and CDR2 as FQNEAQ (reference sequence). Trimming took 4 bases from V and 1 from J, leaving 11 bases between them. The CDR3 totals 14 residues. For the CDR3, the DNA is TGTGCCAGCAGCTCCGACAGTCCTTCCTACGAGCAGTACTTC. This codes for CASSSDSPSYEQYF. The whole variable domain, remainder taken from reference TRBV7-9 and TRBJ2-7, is DTGVSQNPRHKITKRGQNVTFRCDPISEHNRLYWYRQTLGQGPEFLTYFQNEAQLEKSRLLSDRFSAERPKGSFSTLEIQRTEQGDSAMYLCASSSDSPSYEQYFGPGTRLTVT.

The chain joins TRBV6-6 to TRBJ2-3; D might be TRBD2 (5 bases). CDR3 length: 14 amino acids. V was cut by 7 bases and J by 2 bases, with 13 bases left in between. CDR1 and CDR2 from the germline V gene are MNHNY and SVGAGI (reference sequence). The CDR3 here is CASNWEAVTDTQYF. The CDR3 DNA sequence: TGTGCCAGCAACTGGGAAGCGGTCACAGATACGCAGTATTTT.

CDR3 amino acids: CASSPGGVVTEAFF. CDR3 nucleotides: TGTGCCAGCAGCCCAGGGGGGGTTGTCACTGAAGCTTTCTTT. The chain carries TRBV28 and TRBJ1-1; the match to TRBD1 covers 7 bases. With V trimmed by 6 bases and J by 4 bases, 8 bases remained unmatched. The length of the CDR3 is 14 residues. Per the germline V gene, CDR1 is MDHEN and CDR2 is SYDVKM.

The CDR3, as DNA: TGCGCCAGCAGTGGGACCTGGGGTCTAGCGGGAGTTCACACCGGGGAGCTGTTTTTT. Protein sequence: CASSGTWGLAGVHTGELFF. V gene TRBV10-1 combines with J gene TRBJ2-2; 10 bases fit TRBD2. CDR1 WNHNN and CDR2 SYGVQD come from the germline V gene (reference sequence). J lost 3 bases, V lost 4 bases, and 14 bases had no gene match. The CDR3 has 19 residues.

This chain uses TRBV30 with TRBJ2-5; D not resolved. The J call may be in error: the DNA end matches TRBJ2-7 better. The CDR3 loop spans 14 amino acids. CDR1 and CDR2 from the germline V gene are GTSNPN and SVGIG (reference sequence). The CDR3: CAWSERAPPYEQYF. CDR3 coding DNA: TGTGCCTGGAGTGAAAGGGCACCACCCTACGAGCAGTACTTC.

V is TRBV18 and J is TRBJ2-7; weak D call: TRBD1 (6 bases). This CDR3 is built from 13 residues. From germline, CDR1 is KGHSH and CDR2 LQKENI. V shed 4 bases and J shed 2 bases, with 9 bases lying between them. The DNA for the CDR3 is TGTGCCAGCTCACAACAGGGAACCTACGAGCAGTACTTC. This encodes CASSQQGTYEQYF. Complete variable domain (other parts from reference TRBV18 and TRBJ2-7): NAGVMQNPRHLVRRRGQEARLRCSPMKGHSHVYWYRQLPEEGLKFMVYLQKENIIDESGMPKERFSAEFPKEGPSILRIQQVVRGDSAAYFCASSQQGTYEQYFGPGTRLTVT.

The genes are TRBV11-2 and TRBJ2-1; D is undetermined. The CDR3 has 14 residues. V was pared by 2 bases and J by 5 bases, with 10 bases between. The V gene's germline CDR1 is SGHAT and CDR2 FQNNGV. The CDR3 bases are TGTGCCAGCAGCTTATCTTCTAGTAACAATGAGCAGTTCTTC. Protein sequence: CASSLSSSNNEQFF.

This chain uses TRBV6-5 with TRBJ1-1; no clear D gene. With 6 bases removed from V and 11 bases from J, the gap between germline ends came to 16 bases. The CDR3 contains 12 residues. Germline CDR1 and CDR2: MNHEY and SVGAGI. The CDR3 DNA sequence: TGTGCCAGCAGCAGACCAACAGCGCGGGCTTTCTTT. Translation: CASSRPTARAFF.

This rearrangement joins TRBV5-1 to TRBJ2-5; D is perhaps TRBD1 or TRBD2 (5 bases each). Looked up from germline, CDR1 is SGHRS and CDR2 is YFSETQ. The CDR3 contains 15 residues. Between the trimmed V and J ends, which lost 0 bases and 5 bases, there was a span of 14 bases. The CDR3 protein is CASSLAGPPTETQYF. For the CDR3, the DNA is TGCGCCAGCAGCTTGGCGGGGCCACCGACGGAGACCCAGTACTTC.

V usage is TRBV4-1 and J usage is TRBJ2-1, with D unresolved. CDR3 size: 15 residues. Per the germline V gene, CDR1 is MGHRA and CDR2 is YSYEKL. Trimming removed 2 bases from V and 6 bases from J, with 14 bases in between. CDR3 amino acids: CASSQQGPRVNEQFF. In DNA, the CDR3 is TGCGCCAGCAGCCAACAAGGTCCAAGGGTCAATGAGCAGTTCTTC.

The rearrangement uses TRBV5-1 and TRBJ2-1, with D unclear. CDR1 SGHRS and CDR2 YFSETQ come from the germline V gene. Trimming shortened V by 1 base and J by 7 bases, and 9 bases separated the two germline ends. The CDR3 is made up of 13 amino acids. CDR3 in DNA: TGCGCCAGCAGCTTGCCTGGAAATAATGAGCAGTTCTTC. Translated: CASSLPGNNEQFF.

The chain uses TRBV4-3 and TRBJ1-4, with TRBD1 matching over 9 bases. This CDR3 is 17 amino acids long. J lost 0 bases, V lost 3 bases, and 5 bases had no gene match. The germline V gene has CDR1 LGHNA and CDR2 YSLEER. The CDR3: CASSQGTGFSTNEKLFF. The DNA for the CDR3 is TGCGCCAGCAGCCAGGGGACAGGGTTTTCAACTAATGAAAAACTGTTTTTT.